The clone carrying this T cell receptor beta chain was detected a few times. The antigen is undetermined. The sample's time point: patch test 1, 2 weeks after DPC sensitization. Treatment reported: therapeutic diphenylcyclopropenone sensitization with weekly scalp DPC. The donor pool consisted of alopecia patients aged 18 to 70 years, considered suitable for DPC. TCRdb passed the RACE reads through MiXCR, listing each CDR3 protein once. Of roughly 380,000 distinct CDR3 sequences listed, roughly 4.8% are singletons. The sample originates from a study of human T cells and chemical hapten exposure. V was shortened by 6 bases and J by 7 bases, with 15 bases between the two germline ends. Germline values: CDR1 MNHEY, CDR2 SVGAGI. This CDR3 is built from 14 residues. Regarding the study as a whole: Significantly greater numbers of large CDR3 similarity clusters came from expanded TCRs than from controls.

J is TRBJ1-4 and V is TRBV6-5; D is undetermined. The TCR sequence derives from a woman between 45 and 60 years old with alopecia areata. Some clones in this sample may be carry-over from other donors' samples. The sequences come from whole blood, collected in connection with sensitization to the hapten diphenylcyclopropenone (DPC). The CDR3 coding sequence is TGTGCCAGCAGGGAGTTAGGGCGAAGTGAAAAACTGTTTTTT. Its translation: CASRELGRSEKLFF.